This T cell receptor (beta chain) was found in a study of cytomegalovirus exposure and HLA in healthy donors. Study summary: Of the donors genotyped, some 400 in all, about 76% fell in the Caucasian-associated ancestry cluster.

Regarding this clone: Its antigen is undetermined.

The CDR3 has 15 amino acids. Trimming removed 3 bases from V and 2 bases from J; junction bases left unmatched: 7. In germline, CDR1 is KGHSY, CDR2 FQNENV. Study-level results: In a later analysis, specific HLA alleles were associated with more than 15,000 TCR beta sequences at a 0.05 false discovery rate.

PCR used 60 Vbeta primers and 13 Jbeta primers. Assay used: immunoSEQ multiplex PCR; TCRdb lists only in-frame clones, some missing. This table has hundreds of thousands of clones, around 80% appearing once. Sequencing used PBMCs. The chain is built from TRBV16 and TRBJ2-7; 7 bases are shared with TRBD1. The TCR originated in a male donor in good health and CMV-seronegative. In nucleotides, the CDR3 is TGTGCCAGCAGCCATCCGACAGGGTCGACCTACGAGCAGTACTTC. This sequence encodes CASSHPTGSTYEQYF.